This TCR beta chain appears in the sequencing data of a study of T cell repertoires and HLA-DP antigens. Deep-resolution sequencing targeted around 190,000 T cell genomes in pre-culture CD4+ samples. Generated by immunoSEQ multiplex PCR, the TCRdb table keeps only in-frame clones and is missing some. The sample contains approximately 73,000 clones, over 75% of which appear only once. The germline V gene encodes CDR1 LNHDA and CDR2 SQIVND (reference sequence). The CDR3 has 14 amino acids. V shed 9 bases and J 3 bases; nucleotides not matched to a gene: 7. Note on this clone: Its antigen is currently unknown.

Study-wide points: Clones undetected before culture averaged 36.3% against one allele and approximately 50% against the other. The CD4+ repertoire was not split into naive and memory. Against both alloantigens, CD137+ clonality was similar, 0.3 to 0.4.

This chain connects TRBV19 to TRBJ2-2; 7 bases agree with TRBD1. The sequenced material came from CD4+ T cells from PBMCs. This receptor was taken from a man aged 55-75 years in good health and CMV-seronegative. The CDR3 sequence: CASTTGWDTGELFF. CDR3 DNA sequence: TGTGCCAGCACGACAGGGTGGGACACCGGGGAGCTGTTTTTT.